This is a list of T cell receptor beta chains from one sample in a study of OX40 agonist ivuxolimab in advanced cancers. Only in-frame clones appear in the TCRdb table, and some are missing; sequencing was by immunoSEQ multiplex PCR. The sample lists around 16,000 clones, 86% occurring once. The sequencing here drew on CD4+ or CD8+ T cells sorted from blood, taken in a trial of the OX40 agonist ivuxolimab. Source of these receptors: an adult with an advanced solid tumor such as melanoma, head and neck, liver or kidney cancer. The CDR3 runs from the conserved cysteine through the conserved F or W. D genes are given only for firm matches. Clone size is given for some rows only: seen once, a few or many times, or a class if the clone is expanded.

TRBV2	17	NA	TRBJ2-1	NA	TGTGCCAGCAGCGCTTCCTGGCCAGTAAGCTCCTACAATGAGCAGTTCTTC	CASSASWPVSSYNEQFF
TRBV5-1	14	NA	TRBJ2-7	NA	TGCGCCAGCAGCTTGGCCGGACTAGGGGGCGAGCAGTACTTC	CASSLAGLGGEQYF
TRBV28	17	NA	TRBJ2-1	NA	TGTGCCAGCAGTTCCCCCTGGGACGGACCGTCCTACAATGAGCAGTTCTTC	CASSSPWDGPSYNEQFF
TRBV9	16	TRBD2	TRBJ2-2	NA	TGTGCCAGCAGCGTAGAATTAGCGGGCAACACCGGGGAGCTGTTTTTT	CASSVELAGNTGELFF
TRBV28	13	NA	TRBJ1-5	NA	TGTGCCAGCGGGGGGGGGAACAATCAGCCCCAGCATTTT	CASGGGNNQPQHF
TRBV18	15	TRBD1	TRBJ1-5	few	TGTGCCAGCTCATCCGGACAGGGGGCTAATCAGCCCCAGCATTTT	CASSSGQGANQPQHF
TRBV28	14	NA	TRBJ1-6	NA	TGTGCCAGCAGTTTAGCATCCAGCTGGGCACCCCTCCACTTT	CASSLASSWAPLHF
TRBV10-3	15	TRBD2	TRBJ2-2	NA	TGTGCCACGAGGCCAGAACTAGCGGGAGCCGGGGAGCTGTTTTTT	CATRPELAGAGELFF
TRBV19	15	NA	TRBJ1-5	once	TGTGCCAGTAGCCTAGGGGGGAGGGGCAATCAGCCCCAGCATTTT	CASSLGGRGNQPQHF
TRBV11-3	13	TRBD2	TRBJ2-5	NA	TGTGCCAGCGAGGCGGGAGGGCCGTGGGAGCAGTACTTC	CASEAGGPWEQYF
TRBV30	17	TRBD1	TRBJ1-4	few	TGTGCCTGGAGACCGGGACAGGGTTGGGCCCTAAATGAAAAACTGTTTTTT	CAWRPGQGWALNEKLFF
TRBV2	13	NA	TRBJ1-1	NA	TGTGCCAGCAGTGCCAGGGAGGATACTGAAGCTTTCTTT	CASSAREDTEAFF
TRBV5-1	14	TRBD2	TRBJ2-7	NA	TGCGCCAGCACCCTAGCGGGAGGTCAGGGCGAGCAGTACTTC	CASTLAGGQGEQYF
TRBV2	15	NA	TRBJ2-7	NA	TGTGCCAGCAGTGCTTTGGTCAGCAAGACCTACGAGCAGTACTTC	CASSALVSKTYEQYF
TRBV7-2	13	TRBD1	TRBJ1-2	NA	TGTGCCAGCAGCTTTGCGCAGGGGGATGGCTACACCTTC	CASSFAQGDGYTF
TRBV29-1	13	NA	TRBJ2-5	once	TGCAGCGTTGTTTGGCGGTCGCTAGAGACCCAGTACTTC	CSVVWRSLETQYF
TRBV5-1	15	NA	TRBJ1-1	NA	TGCGCCAGCAGCTTGGGAGTACAGCGGAACACTGAAGCTTTCTTT	CASSLGVQRNTEAFF
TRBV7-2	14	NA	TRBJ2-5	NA	TGTGCCAGCAGCCAAACGGGCAGCGTGGGGACCCAGTACTTC	CASSQTGSVGTQYF
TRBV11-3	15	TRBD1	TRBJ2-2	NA	TGTGCCAGCAGCTTGGACAGGGGGGGCACCGGGGAGCTGTTTTTT	CASSLDRGGTGELFF
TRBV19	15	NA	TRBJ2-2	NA	TGTGCCAGTAAGGGAGGCAGGAGAGACACCGGGGAGCTGTTTTTT	CASKGGRRDTGELFF
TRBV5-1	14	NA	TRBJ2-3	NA	TGCGCCAGCAGATCTGAGATGGGCACAGATACGCAGTATTTT	CASRSEMGTDTQYF
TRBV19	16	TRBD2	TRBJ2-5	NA	TGTGCCAGTAGTTCGGGGGGACTAGCGGGAGCAGAGACCCAGTACTTC	CASSSGGLAGAETQYF
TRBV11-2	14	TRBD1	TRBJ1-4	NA	TGTGCCAGCAGCTTCCCCGGACAGGCAGAAAAACTGTTTTTT	CASSFPGQAEKLFF
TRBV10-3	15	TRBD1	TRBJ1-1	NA	TGTGCCATCAGTAAGGCCGGGACAGGGGGGACTGAAGCTTTCTTT	CAISKAGTGGTEAFF
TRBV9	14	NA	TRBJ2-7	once	TGTGCCAGTAGCGTAGCCGGGAGACCCCACGAGCAGTACTTC	CASSVAGRPHEQYF
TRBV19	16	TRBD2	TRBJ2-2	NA	TGTGCCAGTAGTCCAAGACTAGCAGCGAACACCGGGGAGCTGTTTTTT	CASSPRLAANTGELFF
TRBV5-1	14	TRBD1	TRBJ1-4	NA	TGCGCCAGCAGCCAGGACAGGGCGAATGAAAAACTGTTTTTT	CASSQDRANEKLFF
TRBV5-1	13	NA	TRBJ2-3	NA	TGCGCCAGCAGCTTGGCCGGGACAGATACGCAGTATTTT	CASSLAGTDTQYF
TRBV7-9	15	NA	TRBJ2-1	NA	TGTGCCAGCAGCCCGTGGAGCGGATCCTACAATGAGCAGTTCTTC	CASSPWSGSYNEQFF
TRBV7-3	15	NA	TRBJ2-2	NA	TGTGCCAGCAGCTTAGAGCGATTAGGAAGCGGGGAGCTGTTTTTT	CASSLERLGSGELFF
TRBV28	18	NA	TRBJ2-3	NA	TGTGCCAGCAGTTTACCCATCACGGCGGGGACTAGCACAGATACGCAGTATTTT	CASSLPITAGTSTDTQYF
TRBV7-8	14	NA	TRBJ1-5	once	TGTGCCAGCAGCTCTCGACGGTTCGATCAGCCCCAGCATTTT	CASSSRRFDQPQHF
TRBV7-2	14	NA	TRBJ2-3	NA	TGTGCCAGCAGCTTATCCGGGGCTGCAGATACGCAGTATTTT	CASSLSGAADTQYF
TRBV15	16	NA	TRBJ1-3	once	TGTGCCACCAGCAGAGTATCCCAGAGCTCTGGAAACACCATATATTTT	CATSRVSQSSGNTIYF
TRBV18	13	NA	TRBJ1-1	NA	TGTGCCAGCTCTCCGAACAGGAACACTGAAGCTTTCTTT	CASSPNRNTEAFF
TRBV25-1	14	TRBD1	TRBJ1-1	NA	TGTGCCAGCAGTCCGGACAGGGTCAGCACTGAAGCTTTCTTT	CASSPDRVSTEAFF
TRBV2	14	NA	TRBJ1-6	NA	TGTGCCAGCAGTGGGGCAGGGACAAATTCACCCCTCCACTTT	CASSGAGTNSPLHF
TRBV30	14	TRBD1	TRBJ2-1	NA	TGTGCCTGCAACAGGGGGAGCTCCTACAATGAGCAGTTCTTC	CACNRGSSYNEQFF